The clone carrying this TCR beta chain came up a few times. Sample time point: pre-sensitization, week 0. Treatment of the sample: therapeutic diphenylcyclopropenone sensitization with weekly scalp DPC. The data are from a study of human T cells and chemical hapten exposure. The V end was cut by 6 bases, the J end by 3 bases, with 11 bases between. The CDR3 runs to 14 residues. TCRdb passed the RACE reads through MiXCR, listing each CDR3 protein once. The sample lists about 59,000 distinct CDR3 sequences; about 11% were seen once. The clonotype comes from a woman between 40 and 50 years old with alopecia areata. Some clones in this sample may be carry-over from other donors' samples. V usage is TRBV12-3 or TRBV12-4 and J usage is TRBJ1-4, with D perhaps matching TRBD1 (5 bases). The material sequenced was whole blood, taken in connection with sensitization to the hapten diphenylcyclopropenone (DPC). The DNA for the CDR3 is TGTGCCAGCAGCTCAGGGATCTCTAATGAAAAACTGTTTTTT. Protein product: CASSSGISNEKLFF.